What follows is one T cell receptor (beta chain) and its context. The sample comes from a study of technical replicates of blood from several donors. This CDR3 is built from 16 residues. The V gene's germline CDR1 is WNHNN and CDR2 SYGVQD (reference sequence). The junction had 14 bases not matched to a gene; V was cut back by 6 bases and J by 6 bases. Clones were sequenced by immunoSEQ multiplex PCR, and TCRdb holds only the in-frame ones, with some missing. The sample lists 13,000 to 15,000 clones; 70% to 90% were seen once. The sequencing input was PBMCs. The chain is built from TRBV10-1 and TRBJ1-5, with TRBD1 matching 7 bases. This clonotype was sampled from a human donor in good health. The CDR3 here is CASRAHRDRYGQPQHF. The CDR3 bases are TGCGCCAGCAGGGCTCACCGGGACAGATATGGTCAGCCCCAGCATTTT.